The clone carrying this T cell receptor beta chain was detected only once. Its antigen remains unknown. This record comes from a study of cytomegalovirus exposure and HLA in healthy donors. Study-wide results and caveats: The study put 150 to 200 TCR beta chains on its list as cytomegalovirus-associated. Accounts indicate the classifier identified cytomegalovirus status with strong specificity and sensitivity.

With 6 bases removed from V and 2 bases from J, the gap between germline ends came to 13 bases. The CDR3 loop spans 14 amino acids. The germline V gene encodes CDR1 MNHEY and CDR2 SMNVEV (reference sequence). TCRdb keeps only in-frame clones here, not all; method: immunoSEQ multiplex PCR. The data hold under 100,000 clones, with about 96% observed a single time. The sequence was collected from a woman in her late teens or twenties in good health and CMV-seronegative. The rearrangement links TRBV27 to TRBJ1-2, with D perhaps TRBD1 (5 bases). The sample was PBMCs. CDR3: CASSPGGGNYGYTF. CDR3 nucleotides: TGTGCCAGCAGCCCTGGGGGGGGAAACTATGGCTACACCTTC.